This T cell receptor beta chain was found in a study of vaccination and CD4 T cells after COVID-19. This clonotype is medium-sized in the sample. Its antigen is as yet unknown. Indicated treatment: roughly ten-day PBMC culture with coronavirus spike peptide pools or control peptides (ViraFEST assay). Before the COVID-19 pandemic (2011-2018), CD4+ T cells were obtained from the unexposed donor. The Oncomine TCR Beta short-read assay was what sequenced the DNA obtained from cultured CD4+ T cells. TCRdb ran MiXCR on the PCR reads and lists one entry per CDR3 protein. The data hold approximately 3,400 distinct CDR3 sequences, with about 25% observed a single time. The CDR3 has 13 amino acids. CDR1 is SGHTA and CDR2 is FQGNSA in the germline V gene. The V end lost 3 bases, the J end lost 4 bases, and 9 bases lay between the germline ends.

Sequenced material: CD4+ T cells from blood, cultured in vitro. This TCR was sampled from a human donor in good health. The V call is TRBV7-2, the J call TRBJ1-2; TRBD1 might be the D (6 bases). The CDR3 region is CASSLIGGYGYTF. The CDR3 DNA follows: TGTGCCAGCAGCTTGATAGGGGGCTATGGCTACACCTTC.